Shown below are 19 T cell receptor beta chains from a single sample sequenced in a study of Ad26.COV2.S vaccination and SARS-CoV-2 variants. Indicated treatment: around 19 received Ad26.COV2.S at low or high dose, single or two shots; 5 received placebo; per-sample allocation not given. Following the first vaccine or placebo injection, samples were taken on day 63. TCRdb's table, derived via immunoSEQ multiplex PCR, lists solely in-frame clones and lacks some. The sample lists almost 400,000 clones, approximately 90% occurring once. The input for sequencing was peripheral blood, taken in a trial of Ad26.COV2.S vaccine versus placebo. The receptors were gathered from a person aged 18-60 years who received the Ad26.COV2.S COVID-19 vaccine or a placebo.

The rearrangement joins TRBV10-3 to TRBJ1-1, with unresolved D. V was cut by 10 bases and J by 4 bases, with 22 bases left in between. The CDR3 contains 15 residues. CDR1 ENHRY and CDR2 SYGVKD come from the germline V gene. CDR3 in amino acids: CASLPKGQAITEAFF. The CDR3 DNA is TGTGCCAGCCTCCCTAAAGGGCAGGCCATCACTGAAGCTTTCTTT.

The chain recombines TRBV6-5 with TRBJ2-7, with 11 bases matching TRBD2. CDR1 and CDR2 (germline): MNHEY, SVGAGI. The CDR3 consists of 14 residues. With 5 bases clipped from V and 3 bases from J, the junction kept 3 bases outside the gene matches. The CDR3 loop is CASSPGTSGYEQYF. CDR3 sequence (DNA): TGTGCCAGCAGTCCCGGGACTAGCGGCTACGAGCAGTACTTC.

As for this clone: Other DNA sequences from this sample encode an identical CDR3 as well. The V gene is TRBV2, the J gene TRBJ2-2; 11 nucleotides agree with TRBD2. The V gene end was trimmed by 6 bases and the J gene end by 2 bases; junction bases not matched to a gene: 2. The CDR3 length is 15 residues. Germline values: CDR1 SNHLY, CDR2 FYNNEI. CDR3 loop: CASRGTSGNTGELFF. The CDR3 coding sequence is TGTGCCAGCAGGGGGACTAGCGGCAACACCGGGGAGCTGTTTTTT.

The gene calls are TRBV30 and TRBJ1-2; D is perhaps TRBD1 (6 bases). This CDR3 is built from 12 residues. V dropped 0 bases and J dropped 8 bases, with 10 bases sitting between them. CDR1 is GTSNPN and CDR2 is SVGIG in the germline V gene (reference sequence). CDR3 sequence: CAWSVGGGGYTF. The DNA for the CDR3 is TGTGCCTGGAGTGTTGGAGGGGGAGGCTACACCTTC.

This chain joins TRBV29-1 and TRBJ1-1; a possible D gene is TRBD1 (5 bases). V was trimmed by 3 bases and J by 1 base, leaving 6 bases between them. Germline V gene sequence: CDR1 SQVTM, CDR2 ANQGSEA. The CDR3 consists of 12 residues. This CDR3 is CSVEGENTEAFF. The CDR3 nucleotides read TGCAGCGTTGAGGGGGAGAACACTGAAGCTTTCTTT.

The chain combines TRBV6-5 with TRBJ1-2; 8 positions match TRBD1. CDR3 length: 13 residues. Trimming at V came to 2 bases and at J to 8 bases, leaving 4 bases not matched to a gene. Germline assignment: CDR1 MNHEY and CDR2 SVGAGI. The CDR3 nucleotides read TGTGCCAGCAGTTACGGACAGGGTCGAGGCTACACCTTC. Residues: CASSYGQGRGYTF.

CDR3 sequence: CASSLVSSGDTQYF. DNA of the CDR3: TGTGCCAGCAGCTTAGTTTCTAGCGGGGATACGCAGTATTTT. V gene TRBV7-8 combines with J gene TRBJ2-3; 8 nucleotides line up with TRBD2. CDR3 length: 14 amino acids. Germline V gene lookup returns CDR1 SGHVS and CDR2 FQNEAQ. V dropped 1 base and J dropped 6; count of bases not matched to a gene: 3.

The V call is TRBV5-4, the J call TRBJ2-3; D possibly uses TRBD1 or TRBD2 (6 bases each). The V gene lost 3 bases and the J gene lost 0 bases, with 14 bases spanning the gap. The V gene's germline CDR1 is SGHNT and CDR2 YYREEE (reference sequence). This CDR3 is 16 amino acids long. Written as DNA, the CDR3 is TGTGCCAGCAGCTCGGGGGCCGGGGCTAGCACAGATACGCAGTATTTT. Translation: CASSSGAGASTDTQYF. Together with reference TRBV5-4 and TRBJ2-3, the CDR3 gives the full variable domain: ETGVTQSPTHLIKTRGQQVTLRCSSQSGHNTVSWYQQALGQGPQFIFQYYREEENGRGNFPPRFSGLQFPNYSSELNVNALELDDSALYLCASSSGAGASTDTQYFGPGTRLTVL.

In DNA form, the CDR3 reads TGTGCCAGCAGCCAAGACAGCAAAGTCTCTGGAAACACCATATATTTT. Its translation is CASSQDSKVSGNTIYF. The chain recombines TRBV4-2 with TRBJ1-3; the D is unclear. The CDR3 contains 16 residues. V gave up 0 bases and J gave up 0 bases, with 9 bases separating them. The V gene's germline CDR1 is LGHNA and CDR2 YNFKEQ.

The CDR3: CASSDSNQPQHF. CDR3 bases: TGTGCCAGTAGTGATAGCAATCAGCCCCAGCATTTT. The genes are TRBV19 and TRBJ1-5, with D uncertain. The CDR3 has 12 amino acids. The germline V and J ends were trimmed by 5 bases and 0 bases, with 2 bases remaining between them. Germline V gene sequence: CDR1 LNHDA, CDR2 SQIVND (reference sequence).

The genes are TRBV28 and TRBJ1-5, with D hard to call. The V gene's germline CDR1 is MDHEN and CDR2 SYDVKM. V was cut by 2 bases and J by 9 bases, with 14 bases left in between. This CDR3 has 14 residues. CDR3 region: CASSLRDRGRPQHF. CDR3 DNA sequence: TGTGCCAGCAGTTTAAGGGATCGCGGGAGGCCCCAGCATTTT.

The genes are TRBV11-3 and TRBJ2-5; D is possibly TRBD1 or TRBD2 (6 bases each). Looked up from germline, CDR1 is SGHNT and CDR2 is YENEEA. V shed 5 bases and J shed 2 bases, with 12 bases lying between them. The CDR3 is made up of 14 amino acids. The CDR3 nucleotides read TGTGCCAGCAGCCCATGGGGGGCGCAAGAGACCCAGTACTTC. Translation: CASSPWGAQETQYF.

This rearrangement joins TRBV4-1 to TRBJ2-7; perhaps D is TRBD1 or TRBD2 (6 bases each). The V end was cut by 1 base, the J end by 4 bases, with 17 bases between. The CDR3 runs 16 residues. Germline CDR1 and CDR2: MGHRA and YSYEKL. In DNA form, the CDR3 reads TGCGCCAGCAGCCAAGGTGGGGGCCGAGGGGGGTACGAGCAGTACTTC. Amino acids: CASSQGGGRGGYEQYF.

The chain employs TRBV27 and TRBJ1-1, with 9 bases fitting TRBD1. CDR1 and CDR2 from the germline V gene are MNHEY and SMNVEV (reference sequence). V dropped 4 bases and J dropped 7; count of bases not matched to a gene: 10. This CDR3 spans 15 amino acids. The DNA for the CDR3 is TGTGCCAGCAGTTGGATGAACCGGGACAGGGATGAAGCTTTCTTT. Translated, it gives CASSWMNRDRDEAFF.

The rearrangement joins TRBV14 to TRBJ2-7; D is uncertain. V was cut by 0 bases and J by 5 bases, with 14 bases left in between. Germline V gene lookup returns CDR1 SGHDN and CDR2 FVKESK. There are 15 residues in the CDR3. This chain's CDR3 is CASSQDRARSDEQYF. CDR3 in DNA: TGTGCCAGCAGCCAAGATCGGGCTAGGAGTGACGAGCAGTACTTC.

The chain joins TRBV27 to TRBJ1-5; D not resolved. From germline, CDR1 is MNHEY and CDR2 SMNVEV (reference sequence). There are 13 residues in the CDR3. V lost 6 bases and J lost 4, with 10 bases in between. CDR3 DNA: TGTGCCAGCAGCCAGATCCTAAATCAGCCCCAGCATTTT. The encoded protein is CASSQILNQPQHF.

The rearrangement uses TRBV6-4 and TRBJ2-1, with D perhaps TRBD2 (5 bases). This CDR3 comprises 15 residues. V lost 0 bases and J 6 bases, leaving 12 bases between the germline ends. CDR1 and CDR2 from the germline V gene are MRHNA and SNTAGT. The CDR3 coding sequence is TGTGCCAGCAGTGACTCCGAGGGAGAGGGCAATGAGCAGTTCTTC. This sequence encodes CASSDSEGEGNEQFF.

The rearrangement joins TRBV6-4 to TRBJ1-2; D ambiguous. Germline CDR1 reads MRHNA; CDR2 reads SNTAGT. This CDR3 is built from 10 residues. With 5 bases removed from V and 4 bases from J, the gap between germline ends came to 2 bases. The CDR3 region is CASSFYGYTF. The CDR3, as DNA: TGTGCCAGCAGTTTCTATGGCTACACCTTC.

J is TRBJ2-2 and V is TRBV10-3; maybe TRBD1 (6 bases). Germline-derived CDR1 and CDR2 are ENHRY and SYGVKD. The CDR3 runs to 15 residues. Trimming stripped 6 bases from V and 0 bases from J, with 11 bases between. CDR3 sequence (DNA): TGTGCCATCAGCCGGGACACCGCGAACACCGGGGAGCTGTTTTTT. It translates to CAISRDTANTGELFF.